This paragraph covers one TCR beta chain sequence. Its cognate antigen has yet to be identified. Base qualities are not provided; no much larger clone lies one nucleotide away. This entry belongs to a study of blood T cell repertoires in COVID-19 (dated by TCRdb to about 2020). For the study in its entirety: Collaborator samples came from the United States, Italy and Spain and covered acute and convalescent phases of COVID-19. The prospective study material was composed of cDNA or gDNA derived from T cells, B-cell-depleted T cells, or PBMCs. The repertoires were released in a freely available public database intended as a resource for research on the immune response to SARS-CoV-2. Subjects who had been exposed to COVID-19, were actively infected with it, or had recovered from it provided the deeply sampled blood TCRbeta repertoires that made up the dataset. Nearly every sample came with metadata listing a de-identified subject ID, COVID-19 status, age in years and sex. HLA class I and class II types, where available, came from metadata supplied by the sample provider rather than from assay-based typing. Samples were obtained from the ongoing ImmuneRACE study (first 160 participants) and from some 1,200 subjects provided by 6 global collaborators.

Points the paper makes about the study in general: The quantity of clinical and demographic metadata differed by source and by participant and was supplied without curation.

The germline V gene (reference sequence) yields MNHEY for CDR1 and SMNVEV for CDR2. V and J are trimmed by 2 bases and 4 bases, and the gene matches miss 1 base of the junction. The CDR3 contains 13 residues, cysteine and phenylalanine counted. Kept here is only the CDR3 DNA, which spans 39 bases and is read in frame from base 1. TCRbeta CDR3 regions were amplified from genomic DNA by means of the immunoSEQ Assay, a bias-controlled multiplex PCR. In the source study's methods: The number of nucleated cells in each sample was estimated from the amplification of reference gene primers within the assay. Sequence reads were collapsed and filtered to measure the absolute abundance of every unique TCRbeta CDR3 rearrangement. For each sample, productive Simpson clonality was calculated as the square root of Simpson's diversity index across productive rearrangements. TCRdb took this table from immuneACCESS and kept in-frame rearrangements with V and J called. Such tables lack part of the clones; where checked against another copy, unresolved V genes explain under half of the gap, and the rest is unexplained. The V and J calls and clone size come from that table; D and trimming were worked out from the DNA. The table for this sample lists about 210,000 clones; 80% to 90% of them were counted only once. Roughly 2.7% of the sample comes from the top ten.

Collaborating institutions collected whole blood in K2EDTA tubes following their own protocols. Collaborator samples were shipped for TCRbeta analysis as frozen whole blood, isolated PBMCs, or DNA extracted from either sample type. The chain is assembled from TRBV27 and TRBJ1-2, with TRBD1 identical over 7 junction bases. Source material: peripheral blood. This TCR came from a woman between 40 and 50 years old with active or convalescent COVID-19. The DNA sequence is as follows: TGTGCCAGCAGTTTAGACAGGGTCTATGGCTACACCTTC. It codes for CASSLDRVYGYTF.